The 16 T cell receptor beta chains presented below share a single source sample, sequenced in a study of B cell selection in AIRE deficiency. The regulatory T cell sort gate was CD4+CD25hiCD127low/negative. TCRdb keeps only in-frame clones here, not all; method: immunoSEQ multiplex PCR. The table lists over 15,000 clones, 90% to 95% of them singletons, with about 1% in the top ten. The source material was CD4+CD25+ Tregs sorted from PBMCs. These receptor sequences come from a human donor in good health.

V gene TRBV10-3 combines with J gene TRBJ2-7; D is uncertain. The length of the CDR3 is 14 residues. The germline gives CDR1 ENHRY, CDR2 SYGVKD. The ends were cut back, 0 bases at V and 6 bases at J, with 12 bases in the middle. The CDR3 nucleotides are TGTGCCATCAGTGAGTCGACGAAAGGTGGCGAGCAGTACTTC. Its translation: CAISESTKGGEQYF.

This chain uses TRBV6-5 with TRBJ2-6, with unresolved D. Germline-derived CDR1 and CDR2 are MNHEY and SVGAGI. CDR3 length: 14 amino acids. V was shortened by 6 bases and J by 0 bases, with 6 bases between the two germline ends. This chain's CDR3 is CASSSSSGANVLTF. DNA for the CDR3: TGTGCCAGCAGCAGTTCCTCTGGGGCCAACGTCCTGACTTTC.

This chain joins TRBV9 and TRBJ2-1; TRBD2 aligns across 13 bases. Per germline, CDR1 SGDLS and CDR2 YYNGEE. This CDR3 region has 16 residues. V lost 2 bases and J lost 7; bases outside the gene matches: 6. In nucleotides, the CDR3 is TGTGCCAGCAGCGTTCCGGGACTAGCGGGAAGAAATGAGCAGTTCTTC. It encodes CASSVPGLAGRNEQFF.

The rearrangement links TRBV2 to TRBJ1-2; D is uncertain. The CDR3 has 15 amino acids. Deletions cut 0 bases from V and 6 bases from J, with 14 bases between. The V gene's germline CDR1 is SNHLY and CDR2 FYNNEI. The CDR3 protein is CASSEAEPYWDGYTF. The CDR3 DNA follows: TGTGCCAGCAGTGAAGCGGAACCATATTGGGATGGCTACACCTTC.

The rearrangement links TRBV28 to TRBJ1-3, with TRBD1 identical over 8 bases. The CDR3 runs to 15 residues. From germline, CDR1 is MDHEN and CDR2 SYDVKM. Unmatched junction bases numbered 11, after V lost 7 bases and J lost 6 bases. CDR3 residues: CASTTLSGGENTIYF. The CDR3 DNA follows: TGTGCCAGCACCACTCTCTCAGGGGGCGAAAACACCATATATTTT.

For the CDR3, the DNA is TGTGCCAGCAGCTTGGGACAGTACTCCTACGAGCAGTACTTC. Its translation is CASSLGQYSYEQYF. V usage is TRBV5-7 and J usage is TRBJ2-7; D perhaps matches TRBD1 (5 bases). TRBV5-7 is filed as an ORF, its function uncertain. Trimming cost V 0 bases and J 0 bases, with 7 bases left between them. This CDR3 is 14 amino acids long.

The chain recombines TRBV6-5 with TRBJ2-5, with TRBD2 matching 11 bases. The CDR3 spans 14 residues. CDR1 is MNHEY and CDR2 is SVGAGI in the germline V gene. The J segment lost 5 bases and the V segment lost 6 bases, leaving 5 bases of the junction unmatched. The CDR3 DNA follows: TGTGCCAGCAGGATTAGCGGGGGGGTTGAGACCCAGTACTTC. This encodes CASRISGGVETQYF.

The chain carries TRBV7-2 and TRBJ1-6; D is undetermined. The ends were cut back, 5 bases at V and 0 bases at J, with 8 bases in the middle. This CDR3 has 15 amino acids. The germline CDR1 and CDR2 sequences are SGHTA and FQGNSA. Written as DNA, the CDR3 is TGTGCCAGCAGCGCCGCGAGCTCCTATAATTCACCCCTCCACTTT. Residues: CASSAASSYNSPLHF.

The chain has TRBV5-4 and TRBJ2-3, with 9 bases matching TRBD2. Germline V gene lookup returns CDR1 SGHNT and CDR2 YYREEE (reference sequence). This CDR3 is built from 16 residues. V gave up 0 bases and J gave up 6 bases; unmatched junction bases: 8. The CDR3 nucleotides are TGTGCCAGCAGCTTGGGAAGACTAGCGGTGGGGGATACGCAGTATTTT. Its protein is CASSLGRLAVGDTQYF.

Here the CDR3 reads CASSLSLAGGSYEQYF. CDR3 DNA: TGTGCCAGCAGCTTAAGTCTGGCGGGAGGGAGCTACGAGCAGTACTTC. The rearrangement links TRBV5-5 to TRBJ2-7; 9 bases match TRBD2. The CDR3 runs to 16 residues. Germline CDR1 and CDR2: SGHKS and YYEKEE (reference sequence). V lost 2 bases, J lost 3 bases, and 9 bases stayed unmatched.

The chain recombines TRBV27 with TRBJ2-1; TRBD2 might be the D (6 bases). Germline loops: CDR1 MNHEY, CDR2 SMNVEV (reference sequence). V lost 7 bases, J lost 0 bases, and 13 bases lay in between. The CDR3 runs to 15 residues. CDR3 sequence reads: CASNQERVSYNEQFF. The CDR3 DNA sequence: TGTGCCAGCAACCAGGAGCGGGTCTCCTACAATGAGCAGTTCTTC.

CDR3 nucleotides: TGTGCCAGCAGCTTATTCGGGGGAGCCGGCACAGATACGCAGTATTTT. It is translated as CASSLFGGAGTDTQYF. The chain employs TRBV7-9 and TRBJ2-3; possible D gene TRBD2, 6 bases. The germline V and J ends were trimmed by 2 bases and 1 base, with 13 bases remaining between them. The CDR3 is made up of 16 amino acids. CDR1 is SEHNR, CDR2 FQNEAQ, per germline (reference sequence).

The V and J genes are TRBV20-1 and TRBJ1-2; TRBD1 agrees at 9 bases. CDR1 and CDR2 from the germline V gene are DFQATT and SNEGSKA (reference sequence). The CDR3 is 11 residues long. The V gene end was trimmed by 8 bases and the J gene end by 6 bases; junction bases not matched to a gene: 4. CDR3 bases: TGCAGTCCCGGACAGGGGAATGGCTACACCTTC. Its protein product is CSPGQGNGYTF.

This clone showed up just once. The rearrangement joins TRBV18 to TRBJ2-7; 7 nucleotides agree with TRBD2. Germline CDR1 is KGHSH and CDR2 is LQKENI. This CDR3 contains 20 residues. After removal of 1 base from V and 5 bases from J, the junction contained 23 bases not matched to a gene. CDR3 sequence: CASSPRRLLAGAHPPHEQYF. In DNA, the CDR3 is TGTGCCAGCTCACCACGCCGGCTTCTGGCGGGAGCCCACCCCCCCCACGAGCAGTACTTC.

The J gene is TRBJ2-3, the V gene TRBV2, with a possible D match to TRBD2 (6 bases). Germline loops: CDR1 SNHLY, CDR2 FYNNEI. Trimming took 6 bases from V and 0 from J, leaving 22 bases between them. CDR3 length: 18 residues. CDR3 amino acids: CASRSSRLAHGSTDTQYF. CDR3 sequence (DNA): TGTGCCAGCAGGTCAAGCCGGCTAGCGCACGGCAGCACAGATACGCAGTATTTT.

CDR3 bases: TGTGCCAGCTCACCACTCCGTGCCGTCCAAGAGACCCAGTACTTC. Protein sequence: CASSPLRAVQETQYF. This chain links TRBV18 with TRBJ2-5; no clear D. Germline V gene lookup returns CDR1 KGHSH and CDR2 LQKENI. The CDR3 totals 15 residues. With 1 base removed from V and 1 base from J, the gap between germline ends came to 10 bases. The variable domain in full, completed from reference TRBV18 and TRBJ2-5, reads NAGVMQNPRHLVRRRGQEARLRCSPMKGHSHVYWYRQLPEEGLKFMVYLQKENIIDESGMPKERFSAEFPKEGPSILRIQQVVRGDSAAYFCASSPLRAVQETQYFGPGTRLLVL.